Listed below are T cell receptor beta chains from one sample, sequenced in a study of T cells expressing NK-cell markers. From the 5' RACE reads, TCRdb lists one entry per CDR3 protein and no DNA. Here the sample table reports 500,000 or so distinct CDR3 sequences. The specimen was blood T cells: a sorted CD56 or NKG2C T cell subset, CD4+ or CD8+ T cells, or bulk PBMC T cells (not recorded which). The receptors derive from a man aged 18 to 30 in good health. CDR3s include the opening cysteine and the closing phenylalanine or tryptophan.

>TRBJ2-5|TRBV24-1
CATSDSLETQYF
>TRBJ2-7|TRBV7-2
CASSLALETSVDF
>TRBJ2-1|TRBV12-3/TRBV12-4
CASILAGGPSEQFF
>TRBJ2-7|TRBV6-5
CASSYSPVAGPYEQYF
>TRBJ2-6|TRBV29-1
CSVGTGAWGTGANVLTF
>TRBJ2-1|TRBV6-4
CASSVASGQIGSYNEQFF
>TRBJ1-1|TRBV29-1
CSVEVTGWGAFF
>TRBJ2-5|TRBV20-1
CSARGGSGETQYF
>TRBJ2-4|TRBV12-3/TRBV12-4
CASSSPRTDLAKNIQYF
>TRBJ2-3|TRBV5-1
CASSPWGRGDTQYF
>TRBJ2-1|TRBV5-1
CASSWVTQDEQFF
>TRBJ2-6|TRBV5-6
CASSPGTAIPSGANVLTF
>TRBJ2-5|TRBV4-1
CASSQVGSETQYF
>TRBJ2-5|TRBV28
CASSLGQGWLKTQYF
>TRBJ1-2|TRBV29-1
CSAQVGGLQDGYTF